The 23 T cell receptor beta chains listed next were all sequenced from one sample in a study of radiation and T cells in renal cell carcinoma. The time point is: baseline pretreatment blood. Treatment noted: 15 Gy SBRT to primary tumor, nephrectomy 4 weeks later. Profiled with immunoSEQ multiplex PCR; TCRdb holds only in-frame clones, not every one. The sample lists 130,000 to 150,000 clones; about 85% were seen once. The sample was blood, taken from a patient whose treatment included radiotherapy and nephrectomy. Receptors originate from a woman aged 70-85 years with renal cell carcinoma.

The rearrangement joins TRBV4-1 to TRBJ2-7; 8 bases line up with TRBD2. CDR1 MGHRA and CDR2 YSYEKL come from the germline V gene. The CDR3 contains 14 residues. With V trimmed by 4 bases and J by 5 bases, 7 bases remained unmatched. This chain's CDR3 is CASSLRGGRDEQYF. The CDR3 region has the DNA TGCGCCAGCAGCCTCCGGGGGGGGCGCGACGAGCAGTACTTC.

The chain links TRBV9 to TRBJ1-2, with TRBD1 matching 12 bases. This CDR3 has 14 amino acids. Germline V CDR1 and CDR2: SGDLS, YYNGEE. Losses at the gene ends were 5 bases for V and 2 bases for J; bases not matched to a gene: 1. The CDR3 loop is CASRGTGGNYGYTF. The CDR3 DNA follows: TGTGCCAGCAGAGGGACAGGGGGCAACTATGGCTACACCTTC.

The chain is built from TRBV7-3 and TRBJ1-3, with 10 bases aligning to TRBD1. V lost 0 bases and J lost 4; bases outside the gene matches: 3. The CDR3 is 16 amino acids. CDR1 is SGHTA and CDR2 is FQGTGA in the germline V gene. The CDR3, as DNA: TGTGCCAGCAGCTTAACCGGGACAGGGGCAGGAAACACCATATATTTT. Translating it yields CASSLTGTGAGNTIYF.

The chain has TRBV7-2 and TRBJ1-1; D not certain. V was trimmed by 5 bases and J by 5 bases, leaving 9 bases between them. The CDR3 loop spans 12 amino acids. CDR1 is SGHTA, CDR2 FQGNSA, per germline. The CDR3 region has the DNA TGTGCCAGCAGCCCCATGAGAACTGAAGCTTTCTTT. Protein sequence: CASSPMRTEAFF.

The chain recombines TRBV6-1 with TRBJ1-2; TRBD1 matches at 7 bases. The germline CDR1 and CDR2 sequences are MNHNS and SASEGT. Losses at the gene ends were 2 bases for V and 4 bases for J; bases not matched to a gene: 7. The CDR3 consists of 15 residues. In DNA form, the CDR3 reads TGTGCCAGCAGTGAACTAAGGGGGCAGGGCTATGGCTACACCTTC. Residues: CASSELRGQGYGYTF.

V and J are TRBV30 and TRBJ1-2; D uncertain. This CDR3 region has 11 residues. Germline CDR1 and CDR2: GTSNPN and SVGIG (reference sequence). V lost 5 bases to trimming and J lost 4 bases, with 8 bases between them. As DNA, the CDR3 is TGTGCCTGGGGGGTCGCCTATGGCTACACCTTC. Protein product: CAWGVAYGYTF.

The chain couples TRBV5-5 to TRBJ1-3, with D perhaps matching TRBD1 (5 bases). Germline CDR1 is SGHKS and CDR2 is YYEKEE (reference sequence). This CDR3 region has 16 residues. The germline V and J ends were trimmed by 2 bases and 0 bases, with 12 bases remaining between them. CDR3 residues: CASSLNQGSSGNTIYF. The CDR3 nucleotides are TGTGCCAGCAGCTTAAATCAGGGTAGCTCTGGAAACACCATATATTTT.

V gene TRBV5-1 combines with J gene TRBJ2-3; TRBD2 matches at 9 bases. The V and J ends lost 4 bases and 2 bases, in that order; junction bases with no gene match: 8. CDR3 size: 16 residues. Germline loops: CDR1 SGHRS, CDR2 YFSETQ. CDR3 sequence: CASSTLAGAFTDTQYF. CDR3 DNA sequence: TGCGCCAGCAGCACATTAGCGGGGGCCTTCACAGATACGCAGTATTTT.

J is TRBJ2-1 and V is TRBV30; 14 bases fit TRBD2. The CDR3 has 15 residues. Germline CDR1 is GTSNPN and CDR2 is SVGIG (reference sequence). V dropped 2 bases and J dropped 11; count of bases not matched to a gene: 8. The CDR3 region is CAWSTRLAGGSKQFF. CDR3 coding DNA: TGTGCCTGGAGTACCCGACTAGCGGGGGGGTCCAAGCAGTTCTTC.

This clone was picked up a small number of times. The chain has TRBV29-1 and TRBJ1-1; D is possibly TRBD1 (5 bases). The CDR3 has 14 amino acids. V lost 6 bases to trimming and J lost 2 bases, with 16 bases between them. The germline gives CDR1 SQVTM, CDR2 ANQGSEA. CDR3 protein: CSVEGPGYNTEAFF. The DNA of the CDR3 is TGCAGCGTCGAGGGGCCAGGGTATAACACTGAAGCTTTCTTT. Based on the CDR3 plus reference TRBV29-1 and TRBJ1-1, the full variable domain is SAVISQKPSRDICQRGTSLTIQCQVDSQVTMMFWYRQQPGQSLTLIATANQGSEATYESGFVIDKFPISRPNLTFSTLTVSNMSPEDSSIYLCSVEGPGYNTEAFFGQGTRLTVV.

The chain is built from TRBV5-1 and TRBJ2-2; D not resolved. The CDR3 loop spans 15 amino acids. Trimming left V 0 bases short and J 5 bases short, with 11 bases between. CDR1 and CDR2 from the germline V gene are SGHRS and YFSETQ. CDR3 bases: TGCGCCAGCAGCTTGGGCAAGGTCGGAACCGGGGAGCTGTTTTTT. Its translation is CASSLGKVGTGELFF.

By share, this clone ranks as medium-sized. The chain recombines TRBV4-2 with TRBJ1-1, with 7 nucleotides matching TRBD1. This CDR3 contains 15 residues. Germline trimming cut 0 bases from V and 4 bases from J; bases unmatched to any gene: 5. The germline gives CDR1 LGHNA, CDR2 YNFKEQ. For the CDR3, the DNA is TGTGCCAGCAGCCAAGAAGTAGGGACAGCCACTGAAGCTTTCTTT. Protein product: CASSQEVGTATEAFF.

The CDR3 DNA reads TGCGCCAGCAGCCGCGGGGACACCGGGGAGCTGTTTTTT. Protein: CASSRGDTGELFF. V and J are TRBV5-1 and TRBJ2-2, with D possibly TRBD2 on 6 matching bases. V was cut by 4 bases and J by 3 bases, with 7 bases left in between. CDR1 and CDR2 from the germline V gene are SGHRS and YFSETQ. This CDR3 spans 13 amino acids.

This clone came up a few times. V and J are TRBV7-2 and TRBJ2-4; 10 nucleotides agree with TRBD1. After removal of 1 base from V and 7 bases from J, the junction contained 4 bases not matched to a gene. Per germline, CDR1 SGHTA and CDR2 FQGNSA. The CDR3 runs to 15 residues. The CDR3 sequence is CASSLEGTGANIQYF. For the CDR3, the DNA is TGTGCCAGCAGCTTAGAAGGGACAGGGGCGAACATTCAGTACTTC.

As DNA, the CDR3 is TGTGCCAGCAGCGTACGGCAAGCTAACTATGGCTACACCTTC. This translates into CASSVRQANYGYTF. This chain uses TRBV5-4 with TRBJ1-2; D is unresolved. Germline V CDR1 and CDR2: SGHNT, YYREEE (reference sequence). V lost 4 bases and J 0 bases, leaving 10 bases between the germline ends. The CDR3 is made up of 14 amino acids.

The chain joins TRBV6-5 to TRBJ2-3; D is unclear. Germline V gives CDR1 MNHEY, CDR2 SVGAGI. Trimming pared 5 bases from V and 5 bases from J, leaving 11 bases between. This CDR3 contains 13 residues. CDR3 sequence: CASSLTRRDTQYF. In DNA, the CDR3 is TGTGCCAGCAGTCTAACAAGGCGAGATACGCAGTATTTT.

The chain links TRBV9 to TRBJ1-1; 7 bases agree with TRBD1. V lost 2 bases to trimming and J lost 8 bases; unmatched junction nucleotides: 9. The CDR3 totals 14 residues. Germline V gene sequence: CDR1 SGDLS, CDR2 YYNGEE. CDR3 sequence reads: CASSVIQGSPEAFF. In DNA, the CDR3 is TGTGCCAGCAGCGTTATACAGGGGAGTCCAGAAGCTTTCTTT.

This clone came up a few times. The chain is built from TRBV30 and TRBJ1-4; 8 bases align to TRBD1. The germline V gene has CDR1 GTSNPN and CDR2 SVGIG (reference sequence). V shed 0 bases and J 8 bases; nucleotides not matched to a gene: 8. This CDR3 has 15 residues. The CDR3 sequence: CAWSVVQGAGEKLFF. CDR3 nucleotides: TGTGCCTGGAGTGTAGTTCAGGGGGCAGGGGAAAAACTGTTTTTT.

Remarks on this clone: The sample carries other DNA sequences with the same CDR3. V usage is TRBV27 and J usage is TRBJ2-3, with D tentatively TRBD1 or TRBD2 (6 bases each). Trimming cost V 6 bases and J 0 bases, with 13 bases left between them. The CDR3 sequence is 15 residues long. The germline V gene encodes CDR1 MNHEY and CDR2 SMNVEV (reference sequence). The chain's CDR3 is CASSLRGPSTDTQYF. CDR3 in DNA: TGTGCCAGCAGCCTACGGGGGCCAAGCACAGATACGCAGTATTTT.

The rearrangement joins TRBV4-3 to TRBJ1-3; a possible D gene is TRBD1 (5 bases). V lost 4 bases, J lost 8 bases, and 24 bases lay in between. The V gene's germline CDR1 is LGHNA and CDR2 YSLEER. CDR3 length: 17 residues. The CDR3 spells CASSLGGGTDAMDTIYF. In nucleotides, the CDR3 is TGCGCCAGCAGCCTTGGCGGGGGGACTGATGCTATGGACACCATATATTTT.

CDR3 DNA: TGCGCCAGCAGCCCACAGCCGAACACTGAAGCTTTCTTT. It codes for CASSPQPNTEAFF. V and J are TRBV5-1 and TRBJ1-1; D is undetermined. Looked up from germline, CDR1 is SGHRS and CDR2 is YFSETQ. This CDR3 is 13 amino acids long. V dropped 4 bases and J dropped 1 base, with 8 bases sitting between them. The complete variable domain, with remaining parts taken from reference TRBV5-1 and TRBJ1-1, reads KAGVTQTPRYLIKTRGQQVTLSCSPISGHRSVSWYQQTPGQGLQFLFEYFSETQRNKGNFPGRFSGRQFSNSRSEMNVSTLELGDSALYLCASSPQPNTEAFFGQGTRLTVV.

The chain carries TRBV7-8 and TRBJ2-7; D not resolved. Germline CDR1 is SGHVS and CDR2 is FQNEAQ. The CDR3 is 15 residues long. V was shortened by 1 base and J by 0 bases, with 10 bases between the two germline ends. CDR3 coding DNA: TGTGCCAGCAGCTTAGTGGACGGCCGCTCCTACGAGCAGTACTTC. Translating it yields CASSLVDGRSYEQYF. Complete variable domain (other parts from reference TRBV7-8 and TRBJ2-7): GAGVSQSPRYKVAKRGQDVALRCDPISGHVSLFWYQQALGQGPEFLTYFQNEAQLDKSGLPSDRFFAERPEGSVSTLKIQRTQQEDSAVYLCASSLVDGRSYEQYFGPGTRLTVT.

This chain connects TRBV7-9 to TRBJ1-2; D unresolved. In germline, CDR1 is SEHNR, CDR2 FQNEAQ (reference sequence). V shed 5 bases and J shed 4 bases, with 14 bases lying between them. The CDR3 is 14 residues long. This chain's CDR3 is CASSQRVHLYGYTF. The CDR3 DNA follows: TGTGCCAGCAGCCAACGCGTCCACCTCTATGGCTACACCTTC.